Shown below are 14 T cell receptor beta chains from a single sample sequenced in a study of T cell changes during pregnancy in multiple sclerosis. Libraries were prepared by immunoSEQ multiplex PCR; TCRdb keeps only in-frame clonotypes and omits some of them. The sample yields about 36,000 clones, approximately 90% seen once. This material consisted of CD8+ T cells from peripheral blood mononuclear cells, taken in the third trimester of pregnancy. These receptors all stem from a female donor with multiple sclerosis, enrolled in a pregnancy study.

J is TRBJ2-7 and V is TRBV15; 9 bases align to TRBD1. The germline gives CDR1 LNHNV, CDR2 YYDKDF (reference sequence). The V and J ends lost 2 bases and 9 bases, in that order; junction bases with no gene match: 14. The CDR3 has 16 amino acids. This chain's CDR3 is CATSRTSGTGFEGQYF. The DNA for the CDR3 is TGTGCCACCAGCAGAACGTCCGGGACAGGGTTCGAGGGGCAGTACTTC.

This chain joins TRBV7-9 and TRBJ2-5; 11 bases line up with TRBD2. This CDR3 comprises 16 residues. Germline assignment: CDR1 SEHNR and CDR2 FQNEAQ (reference sequence). Losses at the gene ends were 4 bases for V and 1 base for J; bases not matched to a gene: 5. This CDR3 is CASSSLAGGLQETQYF. In DNA, the CDR3 is TGTGCCAGCAGCTCCCTAGCGGGGGGACTCCAAGAGACCCAGTACTTC.

The chain employs TRBV25-1 and TRBJ1-4; possibly TRBD1 for D (5 bases). Trimming shortened V by 6 bases and J by 8 bases, and 13 bases separated the two germline ends. In germline, CDR1 is MGHDK, CDR2 SYGVNS. This CDR3 has 13 residues. CDR3 coding DNA: TGTGCCAGCAGGGGGGGGACGGGAGAAAAACTGTTTTTT. This translates into CASRGGTGEKLFF.

The rearrangement joins TRBV9 to TRBJ1-5, with TRBD1 matching over 9 bases. Trimming removed 3 bases from V and 4 bases from J; junction bases left unmatched: 5. There are 15 residues in the CDR3. Germline assignment: CDR1 SGDLS and CDR2 YYNGEE. Here the CDR3 DNA reads TGTGCCAGCAGCGCCGGGACAGGGCTTAATCAGCCCCAGCATTTT. Its protein product is CASSAGTGLNQPQHF.

The rearrangement joins TRBV27 to TRBJ2-1, with D tentatively TRBD2 (7 bases). The germline V gene encodes CDR1 MNHEY and CDR2 SMNVEV (reference sequence). The CDR3 loop spans 15 amino acids. Trimming removed 6 bases at V and 3 bases at J, with 15 bases between. Written as DNA, the CDR3 is TGTGCCAGCAGACAGGGCGGGAGTAGCTACAATGAGCAGTTCTTC. Translation: CASRQGGSSYNEQFF.

Here the CDR3 reads CASSLGQGYEQYF. The DNA for the CDR3 is TGTGCCAGCAGTCTCGGACAGGGCTACGAGCAGTACTTC. The gene calls are TRBV6-1 and TRBJ2-7, with 8 bases that match TRBD1. This CDR3 comprises 13 residues. J gave up 3 bases and V 5 bases, and 3 bases lay outside the gene matches. Per germline, CDR1 MNHNS and CDR2 SASEGT.

The chain uses TRBV9 and TRBJ2-1, with TRBD2 matching over 7 bases. The CDR3 spans 15 residues. Germline CDR1 is SGDLS and CDR2 is YYNGEE. V trimming: 0 bases; J trimming: 9 bases; junction bases outside the gene matches: 9. The CDR3, as DNA: TGTGCCAGCAGCGTAGATCGCGGGAGTTATGGTGAGCAGTTCTTC. As protein: CASSVDRGSYGEQFF. Using reference TRBV9 and TRBJ2-1 for the parts outside the CDR3, the full variable domain is DSGVTQTPKHLITATGQRVTLRCSPRSGDLSVYWYQQSLDQGLQFLIQYYNGEERAKGNILERFSAQQFPDLHSELNLSSLELGDSALYFCASSVDRGSYGEQFFGPGTRLTVL.

The chain links TRBV6-6 to TRBJ1-6; D gene ambiguous. Germline CDR1 and CDR2: MNHNY and SVGAGI (reference sequence). The CDR3 loop spans 15 amino acids. V lost 3 bases and J 8 bases, leaving 14 bases between the germline ends. CDR3 region: CASSYARGVDSPLHF. The CDR3 DNA is TGTGCCAGCAGTTATGCGCGGGGTGTGGATTCACCCCTCCACTTT.

The rearrangement uses TRBV4-3 and TRBJ2-5, with 7 bases lining up with TRBD1. CDR1 is LGHNA, CDR2 YSLEER, per germline. The CDR3 consists of 13 residues. After removal of 4 bases from V and 5 bases from J, the junction contained 4 bases not matched to a gene. The chain's CDR3 is CASSPGQRETQYF. CDR3 sequence (DNA): TGCGCCAGCAGCCCGGGACAGCGGGAGACCCAGTACTTC.

The genes are TRBV27 and TRBJ2-3; 8 bases are a match to TRBD2. Trimming took 6 bases from V and 0 from J; bases not matched to a gene: 5. There are 15 residues in the CDR3. CDR1 and CDR2 from the germline V gene are MNHEY and SMNVEV (reference sequence). In DNA, the CDR3 is TGTGCCAGCAGCTTTAGCGGGGCCAGCACAGATACGCAGTATTTT. Translated, it gives CASSFSGASTDTQYF.

The chain uses TRBV5-1 and TRBJ1-3, with TRBD1 as a possible D gene (6 bases). The CDR3 runs 15 residues. Looked up from germline, CDR1 is SGHRS and CDR2 is YFSETQ. V dropped 1 base and J dropped 0 bases, with 8 bases sitting between them. CDR3 nucleotides: TGCGCCAGCAGCTTGAGGGGGAACTCTGGAAACACCATATATTTT. Translated, it gives CASSLRGNSGNTIYF.

The chain recombines TRBV4-1 with TRBJ2-7; D possibly corresponds to TRBD2 (5 bases). The CDR3 is 14 residues long. V lost 1 base, J lost 2 bases, and 9 bases lay in between. Germline CDR1 MGHRA, CDR2 YSYEKL. The CDR3, as DNA: TGCGCCAGCAGCCAAGGACGGGATCCCTACGAGCAGTACTTC. Translating gives CASSQGRDPYEQYF.

This chain connects TRBV2 to TRBJ2-7; D perhaps matches TRBD1 (5 bases). CDR3 length: 16 residues. V lost 3 bases to trimming and J lost 2 bases, with 17 bases between them. Germline V gene lookup returns CDR1 SNHLY and CDR2 FYNNEI. The CDR3 protein is CASSDVDSIPTYEQYF. Written as DNA, the CDR3 is TGTGCCAGCAGTGACGTAGACAGTATCCCCACCTACGAGCAGTACTTC.

The CDR3 spells CASSSRQGKGEQYF. The CDR3 nucleotides read TGTGCCAGCAGCTCAAGACAGGGAAAGGGCGAGCAGTACTTC. This chain uses TRBV7-9 with TRBJ2-7, with TRBD1 matching 7 bases. With 4 bases clipped from V and 6 bases from J, the junction kept 9 bases outside the gene matches. Germline V gene sequence: CDR1 SEHNR, CDR2 FQNEAQ (reference sequence). The CDR3 has 14 amino acids.